This T cell receptor (beta chain) was sequenced in a study of T cells in Graves' hyperthyroidism and ophthalmopathy. Study in general: Prior to any treatment, at the point of initial diagnosis, peripheral blood was collected.

Notes on the study in general: Appearing also in blood were most of the thyroid clonotypes expanded above 0.001.

This clonotype showed up many times. What it binds is unknown. The CDR3 totals 12 residues. Looked up from germline, CDR1 is MDHEN and CDR2 is SYDVKM. The V end lost 8 bases, the J end lost 1 base, and 8 bases lay between the germline ends. This blood was taken when hyperthyroidism was first diagnosed, before any ophthalmopathy symptoms existed. Using RNA transcripts as the source, TCR beta CDR3 regions were amplified. When the TCR CDR3 underwent first-round RT-PCR, the HTBI primer set was used. One entry per CDR3 protein results from TCRdb running MiXCR on the multiplex PCR reads. The sample includes approximately 370,000 distinct CDR3 sequences, 15% to 20% of them seen just once.

Input material: blood. The receptor's source is a woman aged 30 to 39 with Graves' hyperthyroidism that later progressed to Graves' ophthalmopathy. The V call is TRBV28, the J call TRBJ1-1; no firm D call. In DNA form, the CDR3 reads TGTGCCAGCCTTCTCCCGAACACTGAAGCTTTCTTT. It translates to CASLLPNTEAFF.